This is a list of T cell receptor beta chains from one sample in a study of shared clonotypes between healthy human individuals. Only in-frame clones appear in the TCRdb table, and some are missing; sequencing was by immunoSEQ multiplex PCR. The sample has over 2 million clones; less than 95% are singletons. Sequenced: naive CD8+ T cells sorted from blood. These receptors were collected from a man aged 18 to 30 in good health. The CDR3 runs from the conserved cysteine through the conserved F or W. D genes are given only for firm matches.

j_call,v_call,d_call,cdr3_length,cdr3_nt,cdr3_aa
TRBJ2-7,TRBV10-3,-,13,TGTGCCATCAGTGACAGGGGAGGGTACGAGCAGTACTTC,CAISDRGGYEQYF
TRBJ2-2,TRBV7-2,-,13,TGTGCCAGCAGCTTATTAAACACCGGGGAGCTGTTTTTT,CASSLLNTGELFF
TRBJ2-7,TRBV5-4,-,16,TGTGCCAGCAGCAGAGGGGGTACACCTTCTGGCTACGAGCAGTACTTC,CASSRGGTPSGYEQYF
TRBJ2-3,TRBV7-8,-,16,TGTGCCAGCAGCAATCTGGGAGGGGGGACCACAGATACGCAGTATTTT,CASSNLGGGTTDTQYF
TRBJ2-7,TRBV6-6,TRBD1,15,TGTGCCAGCAGTTACTCGGGGACAGTCTCCTACGAGCAGTACTTC,CASSYSGTVSYEQYF
TRBJ2-3,TRBV29-1,TRBD2,14,TGCAGCCCCGGACTAGCGGGAGTGGGAGATACGCAGTATTTT,CSPGLAGVGDTQYF
TRBJ1-1,TRBV2,TRBD1,15,TGTGCCAGCAAATGGGGACAGGGGGTGAACACTGAAGCTTTCTTT,CASKWGQGVNTEAFF
TRBJ2-3,TRBV7-9,-,15,TGTGCCAGCAGCCCCTCGGCAGGGGAGGTAGATACGCAGTATTTT,CASSPSAGEVDTQYF
TRBJ2-1,TRBV6-5,TRBD2,15,TGTGCCAGCAGTCCTCGGGGGGACTCCTACAATGAGCAGTTCTTC,CASSPRGDSYNEQFF
TRBJ1-3,TRBV15,TRBD1,19,TGTGCCACCAGCAGAAGATACCCGGGGACAGGGAGCTCTGGAAACACCATATATTTT,CATSRRYPGTGSSGNTIYF